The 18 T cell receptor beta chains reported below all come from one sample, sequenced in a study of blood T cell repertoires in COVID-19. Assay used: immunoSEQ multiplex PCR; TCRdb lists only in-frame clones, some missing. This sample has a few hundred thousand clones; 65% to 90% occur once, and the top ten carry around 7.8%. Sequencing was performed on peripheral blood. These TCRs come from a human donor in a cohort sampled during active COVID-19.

The CDR3 DNA sequence: TGTGCCAGTAGCCTCGGAGGCAAAAACATTCAGTACTTC. It specifies CASSLGGKNIQYF. The chain couples TRBV19 to TRBJ2-4; D may be TRBD2 (5 bases). This CDR3 is 13 amino acids long. Per the germline V gene, CDR1 is LNHDA and CDR2 is SQIVND (reference sequence). Trimming stripped 6 bases from V and 3 bases from J, with 9 bases between.

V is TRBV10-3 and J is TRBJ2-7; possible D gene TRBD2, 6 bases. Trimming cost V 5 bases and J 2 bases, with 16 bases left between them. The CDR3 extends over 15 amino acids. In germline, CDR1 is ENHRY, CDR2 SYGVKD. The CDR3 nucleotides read TGTGCCATCAGTCCCCTGAGCCGGGAGCCCTACGAGCAGTACTTC. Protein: CAISPLSREPYEQYF.

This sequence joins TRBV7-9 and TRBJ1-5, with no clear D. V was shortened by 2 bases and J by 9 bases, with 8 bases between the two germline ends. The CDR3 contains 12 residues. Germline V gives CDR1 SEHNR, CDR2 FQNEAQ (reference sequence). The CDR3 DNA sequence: TGTGCCAGCAGCTTATCTCTAGGGCCCCAGCATTTT. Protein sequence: CASSLSLGPQHF.

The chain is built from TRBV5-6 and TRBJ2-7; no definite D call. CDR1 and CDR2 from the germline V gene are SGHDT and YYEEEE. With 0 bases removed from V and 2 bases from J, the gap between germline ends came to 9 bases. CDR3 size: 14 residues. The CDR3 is CASSLGASAYEQYF. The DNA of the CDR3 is TGTGCCAGCAGCTTGGGAGCCTCCGCCTACGAGCAGTACTTC.

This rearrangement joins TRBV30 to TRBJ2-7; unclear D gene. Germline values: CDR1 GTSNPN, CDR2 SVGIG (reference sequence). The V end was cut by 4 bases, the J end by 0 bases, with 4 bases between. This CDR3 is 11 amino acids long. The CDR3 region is CAWKSSYEQYF. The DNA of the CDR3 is TGTGCCTGGAAGAGCTCCTACGAGCAGTACTTC.

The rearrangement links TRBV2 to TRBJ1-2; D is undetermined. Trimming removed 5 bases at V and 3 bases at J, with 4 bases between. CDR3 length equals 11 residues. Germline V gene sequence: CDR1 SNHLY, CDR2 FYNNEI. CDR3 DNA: TGTGCCAGCAGTTCAGACTATGGCTACACCTTC. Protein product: CASSSDYGYTF. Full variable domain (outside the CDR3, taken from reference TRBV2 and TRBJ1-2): EPEVTQTPSHQVTQMGQEVILRCVPISNHLYFYWYRQILGQKVEFLVSFYNNEISEKSEIFDDQFSVERPDGSNFTLKIRSTKLEDSAMYFCASSSDYGYTFGSGTRLTVV.

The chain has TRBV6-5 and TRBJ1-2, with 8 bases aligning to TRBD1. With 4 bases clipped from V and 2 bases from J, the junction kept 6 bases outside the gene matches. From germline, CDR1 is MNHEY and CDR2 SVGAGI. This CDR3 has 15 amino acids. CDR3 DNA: TGTGCCAGCAGTTCGGGACAGGCGAAAAACTATGGCTACACCTTC. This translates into CASSSGQAKNYGYTF.

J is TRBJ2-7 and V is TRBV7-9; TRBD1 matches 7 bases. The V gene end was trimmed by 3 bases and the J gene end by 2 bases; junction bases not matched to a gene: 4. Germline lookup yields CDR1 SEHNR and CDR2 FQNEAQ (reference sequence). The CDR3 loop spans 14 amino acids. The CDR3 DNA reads TGTGCCAGCAGCTTTTGGACAGGAGCCTACGAGCAGTACTTC. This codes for CASSFWTGAYEQYF.

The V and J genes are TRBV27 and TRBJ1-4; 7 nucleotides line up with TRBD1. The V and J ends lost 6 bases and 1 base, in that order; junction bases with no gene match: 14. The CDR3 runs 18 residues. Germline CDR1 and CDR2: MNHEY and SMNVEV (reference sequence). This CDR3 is CASRLTGYREGTNEKLFF. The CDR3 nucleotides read TGTGCCAGCAGGTTGACAGGGTACCGAGAGGGAACTAATGAAAAACTGTTTTTT.

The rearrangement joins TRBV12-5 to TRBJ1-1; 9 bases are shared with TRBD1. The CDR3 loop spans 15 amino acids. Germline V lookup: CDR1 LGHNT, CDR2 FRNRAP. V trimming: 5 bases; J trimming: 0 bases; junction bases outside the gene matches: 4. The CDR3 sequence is CASGPDRGMNTEAFF. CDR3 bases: TGTGCTAGTGGTCCGGACAGGGGCATGAACACTGAAGCTTTCTTT.

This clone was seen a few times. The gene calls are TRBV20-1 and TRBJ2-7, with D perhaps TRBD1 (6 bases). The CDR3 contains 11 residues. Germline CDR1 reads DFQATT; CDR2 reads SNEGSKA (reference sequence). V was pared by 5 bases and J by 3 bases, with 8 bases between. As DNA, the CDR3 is TGCAGTGCTCAACAGGGCTACGAGCAGTACTTC. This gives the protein CSAQQGYEQYF.

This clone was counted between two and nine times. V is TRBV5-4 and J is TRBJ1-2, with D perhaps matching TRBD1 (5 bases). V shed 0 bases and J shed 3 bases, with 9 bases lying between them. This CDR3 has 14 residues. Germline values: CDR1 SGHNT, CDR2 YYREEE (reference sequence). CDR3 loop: CASSLARVDYGYTF. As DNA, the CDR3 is TGTGCCAGCAGCTTGGCCAGGGTGGACTATGGCTACACCTTC.

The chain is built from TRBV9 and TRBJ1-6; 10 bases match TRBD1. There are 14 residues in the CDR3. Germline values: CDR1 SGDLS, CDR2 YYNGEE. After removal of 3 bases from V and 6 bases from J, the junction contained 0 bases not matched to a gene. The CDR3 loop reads CASSGQGANSPLHF. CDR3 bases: TGTGCCAGCAGCGGACAGGGGGCTAATTCACCCCTCCACTTT.

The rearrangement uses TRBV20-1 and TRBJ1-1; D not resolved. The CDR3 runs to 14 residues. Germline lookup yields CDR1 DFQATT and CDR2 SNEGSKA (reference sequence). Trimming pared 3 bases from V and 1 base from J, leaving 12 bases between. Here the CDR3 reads CSASPGATNTEAFF. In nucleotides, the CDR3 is TGCAGTGCTAGTCCTGGAGCGACGAACACTGAAGCTTTCTTT.

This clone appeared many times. The CDR3 DNA reads TGTGCCAGCAGCGTAGACCTCAGGGAAGAGACCCAGTACTTC. Its protein product is CASSVDLREETQYF. The V call is TRBV9, the J call TRBJ2-5; D may be TRBD1 (5 bases). Trimming shortened V by 0 bases and J by 3 bases, and 9 bases separated the two germline ends. The CDR3 runs to 14 residues. Germline loops: CDR1 SGDLS, CDR2 YYNGEE.

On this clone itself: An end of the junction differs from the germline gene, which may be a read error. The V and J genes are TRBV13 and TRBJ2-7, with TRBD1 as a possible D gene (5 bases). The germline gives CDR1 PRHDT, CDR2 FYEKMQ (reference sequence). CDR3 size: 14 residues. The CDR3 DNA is TGTGCCGGCAGCTACCGACAGCTCTCCTACGAGCAGTACTTC. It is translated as CAGSYRQLSYEQYF.

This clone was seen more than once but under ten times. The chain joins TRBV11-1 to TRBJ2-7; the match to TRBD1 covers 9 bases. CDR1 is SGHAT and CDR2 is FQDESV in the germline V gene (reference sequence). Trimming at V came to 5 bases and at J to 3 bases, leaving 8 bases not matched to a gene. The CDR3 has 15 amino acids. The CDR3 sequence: CASSPTGGAHYEQYF. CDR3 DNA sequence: TGTGCCAGCAGCCCCACAGGGGGCGCCCACTACGAGCAGTACTTC. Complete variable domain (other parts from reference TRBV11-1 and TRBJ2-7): EAEVAQSPRYKITEKSQAVAFWCDPISGHATLYWYRQILGQGPELLVQFQDESVVDDSQLPKDRFSAERLKGVDSTLKIQPAELGDSAMYLCASSPTGGAHYEQYFGPGTRLTVT.

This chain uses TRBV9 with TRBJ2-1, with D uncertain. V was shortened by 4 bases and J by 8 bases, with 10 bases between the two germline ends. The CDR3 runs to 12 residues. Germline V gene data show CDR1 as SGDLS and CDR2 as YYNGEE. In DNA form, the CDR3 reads TGTGCCAGCAGCCCGACGACTGATGAGCAGTTCTTC. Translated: CASSPTTDEQFF.